The TCR beta chain under discussion was sequenced for a study of blood T cell repertoires in COVID-19 (dated by TCRdb to about 2020). Background for the entire study: Collaborator samples came from the United States, Italy and Spain and covered acute and convalescent phases of COVID-19. The prospective study material was composed of cDNA or gDNA derived from T cells, B-cell-depleted T cells, or PBMCs. HLA class I and class II types, where available, came from metadata supplied by the sample provider rather than from assay-based typing. Deeply sampled blood TCRbeta repertoires from subjects exposed to, actively infected with, or recovered from COVID-19 were included in the dataset. Samples were obtained from the ongoing ImmuneRACE study (first 160 participants) and from some 1,200 subjects provided by 6 global collaborators. A freely available public database, intended as a resource for researchers studying the immune response to SARS-CoV-2, is where the repertoires were released. The sample metadata nearly always contained a de-identified subject ID, COVID-19 status, age in years and sex.

Summary of the overall study and its limitations: The amount of clinical and demographic metadata varied by source and participant and was provided uncurated.

TCRbeta CDR3 regions were amplified from genomic DNA by means of the immunoSEQ Assay, a bias-controlled multiplex PCR. Per the original workflow: Nucleated cell counts per sample were estimated from amplification of reference gene primers within the assay. Sequence reads were collapsed and filtered to measure the absolute abundance of every unique TCRbeta CDR3 rearrangement. For each sample, productive Simpson clonality was calculated as the square root of Simpson's diversity index across productive rearrangements. TCRdb took over this immuneACCESS table, retaining in-frame rearrangements with V and J assigned. Such tables are incomplete; in checked studies, under half of the missing clones stem from an unresolved V gene, and the remainder is unexplained. The V and J calls and clone size come from that table; D and trimming were worked out from the DNA. Within this sample are hundreds of thousands of clones, with 83% of them counted one time only. The top ten clonotypes cover over 1% of the sample.

Details on this clone: Its recognized antigen is unknown. No base quality information exists; no much larger clone differs at one position.

One collaborating source in Seattle enrolled patients while the patients were actively infected and followed the patients over time throughout the course of disease. Each collaborating institution followed its own protocols to collect whole blood in K2EDTA tubes. Collaborator samples were shipped for TCRbeta analysis as frozen whole blood, isolated PBMCs, or DNA extracted from either sample type. V is reduced by 4 bases and J by 0 bases, leaving a spacing of 19 bases between them. From the germline V gene, CDR1 is SGHDT and CDR2 is YYEEEE. The CDR3 sequence holds 17 residues, the cysteine and phenylalanine included. The entry retains the CDR3 DNA only, 51 bases that are in frame from base 1.

The chain couples TRBV5-6 to TRBJ1-1; perhaps TRBD1 is the D gene, with 6 bases matching. The sequence was collected from a woman younger than 45 with COVID-19, enrolled during active disease. Sequenced input: peripheral blood. The CDR3 protein sequence reads: CASSEIRQGLMNTEAFF. The sequence in DNA is TGTGCCAGCAGCGAAATCCGGCAGGGGCTCATGAACACTGAAGCTTTCTTT. Where the CDR3 stops, the reference TRBV5-6 and TRBJ1-1 genes take over; the full variable domain is DAGVTQSPTHLIKTRGQQVTLRCSPKSGHDTVSWYQQALGQGPQFIFQYYEEEERQRGNFPDRFSGHQFPNYSSELNVNALLLGDSALYLCASSEIRQGLMNTEAFFGQGTRLTVV.